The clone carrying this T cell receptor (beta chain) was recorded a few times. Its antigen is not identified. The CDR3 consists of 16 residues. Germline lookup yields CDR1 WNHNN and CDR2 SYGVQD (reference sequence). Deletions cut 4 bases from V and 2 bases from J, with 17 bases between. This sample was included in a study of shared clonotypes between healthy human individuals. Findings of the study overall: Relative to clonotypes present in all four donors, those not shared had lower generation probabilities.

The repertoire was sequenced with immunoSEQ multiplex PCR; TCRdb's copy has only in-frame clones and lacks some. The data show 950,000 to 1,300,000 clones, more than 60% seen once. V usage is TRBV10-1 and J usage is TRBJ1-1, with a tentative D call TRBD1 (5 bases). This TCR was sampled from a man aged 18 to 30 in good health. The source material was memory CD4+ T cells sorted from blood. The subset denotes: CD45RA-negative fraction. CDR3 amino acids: CASSVGTDWGNTEAFF. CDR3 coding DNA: TGCGCCAGCAGTGTTGGGACTGACTGGGGAAACACTGAAGCTTTCTTT.